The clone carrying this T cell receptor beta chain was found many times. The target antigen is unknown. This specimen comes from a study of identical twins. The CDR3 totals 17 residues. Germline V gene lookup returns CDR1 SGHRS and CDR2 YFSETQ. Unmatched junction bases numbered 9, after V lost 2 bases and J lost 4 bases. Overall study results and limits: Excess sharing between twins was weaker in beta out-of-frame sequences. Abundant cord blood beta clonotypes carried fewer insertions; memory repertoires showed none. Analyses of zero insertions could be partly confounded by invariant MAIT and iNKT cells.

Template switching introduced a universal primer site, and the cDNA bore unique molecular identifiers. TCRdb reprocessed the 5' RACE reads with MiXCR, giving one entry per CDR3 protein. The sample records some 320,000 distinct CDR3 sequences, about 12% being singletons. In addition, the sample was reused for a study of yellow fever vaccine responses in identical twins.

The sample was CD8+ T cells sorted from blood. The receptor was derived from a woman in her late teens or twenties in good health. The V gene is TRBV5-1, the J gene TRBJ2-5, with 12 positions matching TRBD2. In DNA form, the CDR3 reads TGCGCCAGCAGCTTATTACGACTAGCGGGGGAAGTAGAGACCCAGTACTTC. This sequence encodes CASSLLRLAGEVETQYF. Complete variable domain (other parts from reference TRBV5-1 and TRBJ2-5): KAGVTQTPRYLIKTRGQQVTLSCSPISGHRSVSWYQQTPGQGLQFLFEYFSETQRNKGNFPGRFSGRQFSNSRSEMNVSTLELGDSALYLCASSLLRLAGEVETQYFGPGTRLLVL.